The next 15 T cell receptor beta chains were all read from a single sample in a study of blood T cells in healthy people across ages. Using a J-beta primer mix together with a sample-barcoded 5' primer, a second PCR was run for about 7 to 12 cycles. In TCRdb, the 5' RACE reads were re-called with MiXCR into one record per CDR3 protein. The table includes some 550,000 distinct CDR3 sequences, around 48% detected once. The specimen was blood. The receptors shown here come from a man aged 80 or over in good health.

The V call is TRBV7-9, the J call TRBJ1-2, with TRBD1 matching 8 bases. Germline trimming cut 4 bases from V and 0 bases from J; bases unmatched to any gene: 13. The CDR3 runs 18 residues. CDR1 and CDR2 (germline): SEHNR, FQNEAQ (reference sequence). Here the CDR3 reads CASSSTGQGMDSNYGYTF. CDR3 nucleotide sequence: TGTGCCAGCAGCTCAACTGGACAGGGTATGGATTCTAACTATGGCTACACCTTC. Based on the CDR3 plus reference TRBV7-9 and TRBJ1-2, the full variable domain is DTGVSQNPRHKITKRGQNVTFRCDPISEHNRLYWYRQTLGQGPEFLTYFQNEAQLEKSRLLSDRFSAERPKGSFSTLEIQRTEQGDSAMYLCASSSTGQGMDSNYGYTFGSGTRLTVV.

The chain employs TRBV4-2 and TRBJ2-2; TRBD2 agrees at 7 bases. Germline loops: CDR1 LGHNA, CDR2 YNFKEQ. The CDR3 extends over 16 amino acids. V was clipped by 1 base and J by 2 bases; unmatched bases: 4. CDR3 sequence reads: CASSQVGGSNTGELFF. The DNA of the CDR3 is TGTGCCAGCAGCCAAGTGGGGGGGTCCAACACCGGGGAGCTGTTTTTT.

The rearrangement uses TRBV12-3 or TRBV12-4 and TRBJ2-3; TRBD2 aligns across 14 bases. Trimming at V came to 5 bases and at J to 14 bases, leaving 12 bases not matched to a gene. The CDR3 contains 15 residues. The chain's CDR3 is CASSTTSGGAWYSYF. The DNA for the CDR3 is TGTGCCAGCAGTACGACTAGCGGGGGGGCCTGGTACTCGTATTTT.

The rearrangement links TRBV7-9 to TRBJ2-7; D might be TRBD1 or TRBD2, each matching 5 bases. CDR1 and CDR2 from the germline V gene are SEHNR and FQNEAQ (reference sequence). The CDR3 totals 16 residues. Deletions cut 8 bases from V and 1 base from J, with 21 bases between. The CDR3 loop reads CASPGALGRNSYEQYF. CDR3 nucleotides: TGTGCCAGCCCCGGAGCCCTGGGACGAAATTCCTACGAGCAGTACTTC.

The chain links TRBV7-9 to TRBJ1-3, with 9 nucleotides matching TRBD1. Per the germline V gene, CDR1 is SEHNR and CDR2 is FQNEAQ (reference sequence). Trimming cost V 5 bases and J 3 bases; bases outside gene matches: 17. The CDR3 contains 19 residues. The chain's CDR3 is CASSPPGSGTGLSGNTIYF. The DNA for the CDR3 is TGTGCCAGCAGCCCACCGGGTTCCGGGACAGGGTTAAGTGGAAACACCATATATTTT.

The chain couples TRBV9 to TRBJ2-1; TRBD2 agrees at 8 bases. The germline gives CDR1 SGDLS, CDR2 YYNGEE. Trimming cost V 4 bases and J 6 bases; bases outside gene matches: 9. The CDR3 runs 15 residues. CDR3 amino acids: CASSHRSSGVNEQFF. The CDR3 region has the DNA TGTGCCAGCAGCCACCGGAGTAGCGGGGTCAATGAGCAGTTCTTC.

This CDR3 is CSARVGTSGSEAGGSYNEQFF. The CDR3 nucleotides read TGCAGTGCTAGAGTTGGGACTAGCGGGAGTGAGGCCGGTGGGTCCTACAATGAGCAGTTCTTC. The chain carries TRBV20-1 and TRBJ2-1, with 14 bases aligning to TRBD2. The CDR3 has 21 residues. The V gene end was trimmed by 1 base and the J gene end by 1 base; junction bases not matched to a gene: 15. Germline V gene data show CDR1 as DFQATT and CDR2 as SNEGSKA (reference sequence).

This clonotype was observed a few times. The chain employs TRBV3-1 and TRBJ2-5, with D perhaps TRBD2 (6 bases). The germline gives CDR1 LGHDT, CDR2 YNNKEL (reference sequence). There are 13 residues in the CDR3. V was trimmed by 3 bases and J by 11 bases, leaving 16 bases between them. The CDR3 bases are TGTGCCAGCAGCCACGGCGGAGGTCGGGAGCAGTACTTC. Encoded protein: CASSHGGGREQYF.

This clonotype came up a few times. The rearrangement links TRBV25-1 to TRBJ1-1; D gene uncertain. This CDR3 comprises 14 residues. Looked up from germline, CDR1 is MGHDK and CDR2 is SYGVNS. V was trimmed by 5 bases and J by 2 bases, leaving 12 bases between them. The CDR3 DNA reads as TGTGCCAGCAGTATCGGGAGATCAAACACTGAAGCTTTCTTT. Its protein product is CASSIGRSNTEAFF.

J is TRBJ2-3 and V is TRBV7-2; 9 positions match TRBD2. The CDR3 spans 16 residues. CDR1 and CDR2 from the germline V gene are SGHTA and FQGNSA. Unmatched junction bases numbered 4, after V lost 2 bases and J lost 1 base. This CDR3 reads CASSLLASGGTDTQYF. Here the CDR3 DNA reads TGTGCCAGCAGCTTACTGGCTAGCGGGGGCACAGATACGCAGTATTTT.

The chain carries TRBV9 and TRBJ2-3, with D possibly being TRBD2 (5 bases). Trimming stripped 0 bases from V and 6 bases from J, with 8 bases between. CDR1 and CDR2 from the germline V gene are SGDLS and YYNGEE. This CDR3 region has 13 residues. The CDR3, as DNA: TGTGCCAGCAGCGTAGAGGCGGGTGATACGCAGTATTTT. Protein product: CASSVEAGDTQYF.

This chain's CDR3 is CASSYSINRDGQPQHF. In DNA form, the CDR3 reads TGTGCCAGCAGTTACTCGATAAATAGGGACGGTCAGCCCCAGCATTTT. This chain links TRBV6-6 with TRBJ1-5; possible D gene TRBD1, 5 bases. The ends were cut back, 0 bases at V and 6 bases at J, with 15 bases in the middle. Germline-derived CDR1 and CDR2 are MNHNY and SVGAGI (reference sequence). The CDR3 has 16 amino acids.

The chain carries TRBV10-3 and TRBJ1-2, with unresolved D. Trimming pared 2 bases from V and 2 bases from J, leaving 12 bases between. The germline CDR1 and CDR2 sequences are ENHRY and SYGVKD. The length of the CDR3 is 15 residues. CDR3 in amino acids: CAISEQESPNYGYTF. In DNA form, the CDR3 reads TGTGCCATCAGTGAGCAGGAATCCCCAAACTATGGCTACACCTTC.

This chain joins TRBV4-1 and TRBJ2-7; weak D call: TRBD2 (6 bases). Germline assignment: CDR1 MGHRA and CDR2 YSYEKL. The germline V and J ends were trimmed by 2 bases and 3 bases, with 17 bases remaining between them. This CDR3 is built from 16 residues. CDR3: CASSQSYRGSNYEQYF. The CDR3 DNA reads TGCGCCAGCAGCCAATCTTATCGGGGGTCAAACTACGAGCAGTACTTC.

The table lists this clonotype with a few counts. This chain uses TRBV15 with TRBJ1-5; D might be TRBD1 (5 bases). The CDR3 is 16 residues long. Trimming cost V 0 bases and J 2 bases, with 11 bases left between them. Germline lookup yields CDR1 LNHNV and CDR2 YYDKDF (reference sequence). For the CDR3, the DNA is TGTGCCACCAGCAGAGATCTGGGGGGAGGCAATCAGCCCCAGCATTTT. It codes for CATSRDLGGGNQPQHF.